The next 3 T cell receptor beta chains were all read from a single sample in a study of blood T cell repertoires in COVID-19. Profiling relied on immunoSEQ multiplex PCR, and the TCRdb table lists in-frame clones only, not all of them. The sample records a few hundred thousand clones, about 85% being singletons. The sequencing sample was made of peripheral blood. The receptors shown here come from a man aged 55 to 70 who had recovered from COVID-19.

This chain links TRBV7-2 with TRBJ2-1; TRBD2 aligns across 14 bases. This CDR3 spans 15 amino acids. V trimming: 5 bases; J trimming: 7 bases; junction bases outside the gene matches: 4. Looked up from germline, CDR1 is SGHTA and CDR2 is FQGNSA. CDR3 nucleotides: TGTGCCAGCAGCCGCGGGACTAGCGGGGGAAATGAGCAGTTCTTC. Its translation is CASSRGTSGGNEQFF.

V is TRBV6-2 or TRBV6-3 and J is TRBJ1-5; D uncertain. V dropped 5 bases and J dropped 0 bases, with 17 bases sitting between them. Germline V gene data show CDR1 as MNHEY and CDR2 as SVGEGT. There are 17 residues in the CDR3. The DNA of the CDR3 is TGTGCCAGCAGTACGCGCGGCCAGCTTTATAGCAATCAGCCCCAGCATTTT. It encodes CASSTRGQLYSNQPQHF.

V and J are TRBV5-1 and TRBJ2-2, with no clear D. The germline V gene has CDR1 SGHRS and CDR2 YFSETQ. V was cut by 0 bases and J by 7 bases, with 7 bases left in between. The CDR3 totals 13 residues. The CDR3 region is CASSLVVSGELFF. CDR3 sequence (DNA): TGCGCCAGCAGCTTGGTGGTTAGCGGGGAGCTGTTTTTT.